The text below deals with one T cell receptor (beta chain). The sample's time point: after dendritic cell vaccination, including at tumor progression/relapse. Only patients with spare fresh-frozen tumor and over two years of follow-up were included. TCRdb's copy holds only in-frame clones and misses some; the assay was immunoSEQ multiplex PCR. The table has some 110,000 clones, around 90% seen once. This sample is drawn from a study of glioma-infiltrating T cells after dendritic cell vaccination. As for the study in general: Monocyte-derived dendritic cells, cultured seven days with IL-4 and GM-CSF, were pulsed with autologous tumor lysate. Patients received three intradermal dendritic cell vaccine injections at biweekly intervals.

The CDR3 is made up of 13 amino acids. The junction had 5 bases not matched to a gene; V was cut back by 7 bases and J by 7 bases. Germline V lookup: CDR1 LNHDA, CDR2 SQIVND (reference sequence). The source was blood, collected after dendritic cell vaccination. This chain connects TRBV19 to TRBJ1-5; 9 nucleotides align to TRBD1. The sequence came from a human donor with glioblastoma. The CDR3 is CASTSGQGQPQHF. The CDR3 DNA reads as TGTGCCAGTACCTCAGGACAGGGGCAGCCCCAGCATTTT.